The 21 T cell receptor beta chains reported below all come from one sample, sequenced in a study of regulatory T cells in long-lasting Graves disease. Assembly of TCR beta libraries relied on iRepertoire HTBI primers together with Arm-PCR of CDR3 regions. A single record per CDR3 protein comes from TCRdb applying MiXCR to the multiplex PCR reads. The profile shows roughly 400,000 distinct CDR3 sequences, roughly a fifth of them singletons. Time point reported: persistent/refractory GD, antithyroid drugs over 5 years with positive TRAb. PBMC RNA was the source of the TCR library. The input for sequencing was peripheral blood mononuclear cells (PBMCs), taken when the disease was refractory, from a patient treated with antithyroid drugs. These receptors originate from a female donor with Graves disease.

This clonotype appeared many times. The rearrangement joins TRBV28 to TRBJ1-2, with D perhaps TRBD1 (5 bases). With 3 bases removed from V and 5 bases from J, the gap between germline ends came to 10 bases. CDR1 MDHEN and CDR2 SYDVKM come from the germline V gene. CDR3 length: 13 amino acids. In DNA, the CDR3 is TGTGCCAGCAGTTTGAGGGGTATTTATGGCTACACCTTC. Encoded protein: CASSLRGIYGYTF.

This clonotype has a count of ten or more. The CDR3 loop reads CASSPLSLGKPKETQYF. The CDR3 region has the DNA TGTGCCAGCAGTCCCTTGTCGCTAGGTAAACCCAAAGAGACCCAGTACTTC. This rearrangement joins TRBV6-1 to TRBJ2-5; the D is unclear. Trimming took off 5 bases at V and 3 bases at J, with 22 bases between the two ends. CDR3 size: 17 residues. Germline CDR1 MNHNS, CDR2 SASEGT.

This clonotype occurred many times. The CDR3 DNA reads TGTGCCAGCAGTGTATCAGCAGCCGGCTACACCTTC. Residues: CASSVSAAGYTF. V is TRBV2 and J is TRBJ1-2; D unclear. This CDR3 has 12 amino acids. In germline, CDR1 is SNHLY, CDR2 FYNNEI. Trimming shortened V by 4 bases and J by 8 bases, and 11 bases separated the two germline ends.

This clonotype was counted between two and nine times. The CDR3 DNA reads TGTGCCAGCAGTCCCGCCGGGACTAGAGGGCCACAAGAGACCCAGTACTTC. Translated, it gives CASSPAGTRGPQETQYF. The rearrangement links TRBV7-9 to TRBJ2-5; 8 bases are shared with TRBD2. V gave up 6 bases and J gave up 2 bases; unmatched junction bases: 14. The CDR3 contains 17 residues. CDR1 and CDR2 (germline): SEHNR, FQNEAQ (reference sequence).

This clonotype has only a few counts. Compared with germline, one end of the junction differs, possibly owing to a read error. This CDR3 is CASSFYHGQGLAEAFF. CDR3 in DNA: TGTGCCAGCAGCTTCTACCACGGACAGGGCTTGGCTGAAGCTTTCTTT. This chain uses TRBV5-1 with TRBJ1-1; 8 bases are shared with TRBD1. The CDR3 is 16 residues long. Germline V gene data show CDR1 as SGHRS and CDR2 as YFSETQ. The variable domain in full, completed from reference TRBV5-1 and TRBJ1-1, reads KAGVTQTPRYLIKTRGQQVTLSCSPISGHRSVSWYQQTPGQGLQFLFEYFSETQRNKGNFPGRFSGRQFSNSRSEMNVSTLELGDSALYLCASSFYHGQGLAEAFFGQGTRLTVV.

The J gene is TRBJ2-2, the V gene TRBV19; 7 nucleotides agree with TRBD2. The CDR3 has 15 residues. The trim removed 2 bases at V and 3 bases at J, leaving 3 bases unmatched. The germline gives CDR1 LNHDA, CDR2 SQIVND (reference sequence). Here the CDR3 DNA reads TGTGCCAGTAGTATACGAGGGAGGGACACCGGGGAGCTGTTTTTT. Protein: CASSIRGRDTGELFF. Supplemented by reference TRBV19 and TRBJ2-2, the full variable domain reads DGGITQSPKYLFRKEGQNVTLSCEQNLNHDAMYWYRQDPGQGLRLIYYSQIVNDFQKGDIAEGYSVSREKKESFPLTVTSAQKNPTAFYLCASSIRGRDTGELFFGEGSRLTVL.

The CDR3 sequence is CASSSYAGTNQETQYF. For the CDR3, the DNA is TGTGCCAGCAGTTCATACGCCGGGACAAACCAAGAGACCCAGTACTTC. The chain employs TRBV12-3 or TRBV12-4 and TRBJ2-5, with D perhaps matching TRBD1 (6 bases). The CDR3 covers 16 residues. With 4 bases removed from V and 0 bases from J, the gap between germline ends came to 15 bases.

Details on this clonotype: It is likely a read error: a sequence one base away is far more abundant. The CDR3 nucleotides are TGTGCCAGCAGCATAACTAGCGGGGCGACCTACGAGCAGTTCTTC. This codes for CASSITSGATYEQFF. This sequence joins TRBV6-1 and TRBJ2-1, with 10 bases matching TRBD2. The V and J ends lost 6 bases and 10 bases, in that order; junction bases with no gene match: 12. Germline CDR1 and CDR2: MNHNS and SASEGT. The CDR3 extends over 15 amino acids.

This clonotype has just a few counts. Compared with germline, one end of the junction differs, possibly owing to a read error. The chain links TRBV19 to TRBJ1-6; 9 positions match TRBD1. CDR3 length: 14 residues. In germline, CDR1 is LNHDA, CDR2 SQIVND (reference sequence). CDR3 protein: CASSRDRDNSPLHF. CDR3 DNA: TGTGCCAGTAGCCGGGACAGGGATAATTCGCCCCTCCACTTT.

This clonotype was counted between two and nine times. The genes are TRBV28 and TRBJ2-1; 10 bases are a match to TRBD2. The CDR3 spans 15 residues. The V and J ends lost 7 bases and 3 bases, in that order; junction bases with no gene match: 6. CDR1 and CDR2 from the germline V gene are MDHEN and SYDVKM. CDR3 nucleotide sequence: TGTGCCAGCACCCCCGGGACTAGCGTCTACAATGAGCAGTTCTTC. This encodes CASTPGTSVYNEQFF.

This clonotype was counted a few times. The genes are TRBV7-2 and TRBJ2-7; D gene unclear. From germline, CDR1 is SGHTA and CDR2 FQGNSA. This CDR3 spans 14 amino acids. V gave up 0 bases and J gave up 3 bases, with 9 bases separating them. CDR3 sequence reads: CASSLASYFYEQYF. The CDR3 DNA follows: TGTGCCAGCAGCTTAGCGTCCTACTTCTACGAGCAGTACTTC.

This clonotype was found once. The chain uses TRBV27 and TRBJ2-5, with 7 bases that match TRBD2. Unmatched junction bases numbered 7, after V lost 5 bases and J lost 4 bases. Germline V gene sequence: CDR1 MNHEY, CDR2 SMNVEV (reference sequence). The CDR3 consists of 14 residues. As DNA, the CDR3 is TGTGCCAGCAGTAAGAACAGCGGGGTAGAGACCCAGTACTTC. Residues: CASSKNSGVETQYF.

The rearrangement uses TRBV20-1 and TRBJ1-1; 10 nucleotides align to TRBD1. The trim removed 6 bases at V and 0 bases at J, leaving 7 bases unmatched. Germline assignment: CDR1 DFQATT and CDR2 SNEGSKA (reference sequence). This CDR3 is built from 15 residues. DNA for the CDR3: TGCAGTGCCATAAGGGGACAGGGGATGAACACTGAAGCTTTCTTT. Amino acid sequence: CSAIRGQGMNTEAFF.

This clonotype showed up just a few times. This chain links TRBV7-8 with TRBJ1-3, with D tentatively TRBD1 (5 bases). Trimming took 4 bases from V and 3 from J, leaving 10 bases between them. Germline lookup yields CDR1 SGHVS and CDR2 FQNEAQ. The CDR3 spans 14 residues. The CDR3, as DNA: TGTGCCAGCAGCTCCCGGGACGGTGGAAACACCATATATTTT. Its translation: CASSSRDGGNTIYF.

CDR3 nucleotides: TGTGCCAGCAGCCAACTAGCGGGAGGGCTCACAGATACGCAGTATTTT. Residues: CASSQLAGGLTDTQYF. This chain links TRBV4-2 with TRBJ2-3, with 12 bases fitting TRBD2. Germline V gene data show CDR1 as LGHNA and CDR2 as YNFKEQ. This CDR3 region has 16 residues. Trimming removed 2 bases from V and 2 bases from J; junction bases left unmatched: 2.

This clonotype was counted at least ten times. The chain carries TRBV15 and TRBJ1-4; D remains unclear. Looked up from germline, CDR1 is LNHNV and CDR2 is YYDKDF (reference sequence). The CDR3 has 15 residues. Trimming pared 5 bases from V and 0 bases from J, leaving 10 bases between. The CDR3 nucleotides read TGTGCCACCAGCTTAGAGGATGCAACTAATGAAAAACTGTTTTTT. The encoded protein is CATSLEDATNEKLFF.

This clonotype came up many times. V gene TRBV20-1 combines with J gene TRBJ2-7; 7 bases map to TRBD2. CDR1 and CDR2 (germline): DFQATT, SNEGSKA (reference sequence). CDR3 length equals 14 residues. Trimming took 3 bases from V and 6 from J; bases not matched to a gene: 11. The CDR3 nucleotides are TGCAGTGCTAGTAGGCGGGAGACGCCTCCCGAGCAGTACTTC. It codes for CSASRRETPPEQYF.

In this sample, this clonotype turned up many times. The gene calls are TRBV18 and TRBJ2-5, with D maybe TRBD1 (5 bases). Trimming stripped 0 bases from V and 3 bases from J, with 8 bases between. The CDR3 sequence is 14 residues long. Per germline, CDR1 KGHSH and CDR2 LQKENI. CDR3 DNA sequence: TGTGCCAGCTCACCACCCACAGGAAAAGAGACCCAGTACTTC. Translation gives CASSPPTGKETQYF.

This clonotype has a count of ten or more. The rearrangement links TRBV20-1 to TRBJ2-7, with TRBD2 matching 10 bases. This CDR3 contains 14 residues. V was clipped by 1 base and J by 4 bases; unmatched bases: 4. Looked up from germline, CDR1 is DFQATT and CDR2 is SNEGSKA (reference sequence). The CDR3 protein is CSARASGSRYEQYF. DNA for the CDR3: TGCAGTGCTAGAGCTAGCGGGAGCAGATACGAGCAGTACTTC.

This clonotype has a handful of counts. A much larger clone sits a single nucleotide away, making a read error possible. The DNA of the CDR3 is TGTGCCAGCAGTGAACCTACTCAGAACCCTGAAGCTTTCTTT. Translated: CASSEPTQNPEAFF. This chain connects TRBV6-1 to TRBJ1-1, with no clear D. Germline V lookup: CDR1 MNHNS, CDR2 SASEGT. The CDR3 extends over 14 amino acids.

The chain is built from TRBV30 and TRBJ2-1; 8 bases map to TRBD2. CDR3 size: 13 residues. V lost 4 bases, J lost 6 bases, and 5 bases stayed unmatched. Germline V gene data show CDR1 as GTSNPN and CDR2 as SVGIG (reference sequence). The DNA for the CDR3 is TGTGCCTGGACGCCGCTAGCGGGCAATGAGCAGTTCTTC. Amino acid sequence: CAWTPLAGNEQFF.